The present entry profiles one TCR beta chain with its context. Its antigen remains unknown. Following RNA extraction, reverse transcription yielded cDNA that acted as the sequencing template. The table came from immunoSEQ multiplex PCR; TCRdb's copy has only in-frame clones and leaves some out. The sample yields over 200,000 clones, 50% to 60% seen once. The CDR3 spans 13 residues. Trimming stripped 0 bases from V and 6 bases from J, with 8 bases between. Germline lookup yields CDR1 GTSNPN and CDR2 SVGIG (reference sequence). The sample comes from a study of CD8+ T cells in alopecia areata. Whole-study context: Treatment comprised oral tofacitinib, 5 to 10 mg twice daily, in treated patients.

Study results and caveats: Sequences from scalp samples also cover resident alphabeta T cells of normal skin.

The clonotype originates from a human donor with alopecia areata. Sequences were derived from CD4+ T cells sorted from blood, sampled at week 0. The chain uses TRBV30 and TRBJ2-2; the D is unclear. In DNA, the CDR3 is TGTGCCTGGAGTGTACATGTAGCCGGGGAGCTGTTTTTT. Translating it yields CAWSVHVAGELFF.